A single sample gave rise to the 12 T cell receptor beta chains below, sequenced in a study of blood T cell repertoires in COVID-19. The repertoire was sequenced with immunoSEQ multiplex PCR; TCRdb's copy has only in-frame clones and lacks some. The sample yields about 84,000 clones, approximately 82% seen once. The sample comprised peripheral blood. The receptors were sampled from a man aged 80 or over with active or convalescent COVID-19.

This sequence joins TRBV11-2 and TRBJ2-7, with D unclear. From germline, CDR1 is SGHAT and CDR2 FQNNGV. The CDR3 is made up of 15 amino acids. V was trimmed by 6 bases and J by 0 bases, leaving 15 bases between them. Here the CDR3 reads CASSRVGISSYEQYF. In DNA, the CDR3 is TGTGCCAGCAGTCGGGTCGGCATAAGCTCCTACGAGCAGTACTTC.

The DNA of the CDR3 is TGTGCCAGCAGTCAGGACAGGGAAGATACGCAGTATTTT. Translating it yields CASSQDREDTQYF. The rearrangement joins TRBV6-4 to TRBJ2-3; TRBD1 agrees at 8 bases. The CDR3 contains 13 residues. Unmatched junction bases numbered 3, after V lost 5 bases and J lost 5 bases. Germline V gene data show CDR1 as MRHNA and CDR2 as SNTAGT.

This chain connects TRBV5-6 to TRBJ1-3; D is undetermined. The V end lost 5 bases, the J end lost 3 bases, and 12 bases lay between the germline ends. Germline V CDR1 and CDR2: SGHDT, YYEEEE. The CDR3 is 14 residues long. The CDR3 DNA reads TGTGCCAGCAGTCCAGCGGGAGGTGGAAACACCATATATTTT. This codes for CASSPAGGGNTIYF.

This sequence joins TRBV6-5 and TRBJ2-7, with a weak D call TRBD2 (5 bases). Trimming stripped 2 bases from V and 0 bases from J, with 11 bases between. This CDR3 contains 15 residues. The germline V gene has CDR1 MNHEY and CDR2 SVGAGI. As DNA, the CDR3 is TGTGCCAGCAGTTACCGAAGCGGTGGCTCCTACGAGCAGTACTTC. This gives the protein CASSYRSGGSYEQYF.

The CDR3 sequence is CASSEELAGGETQYF. The CDR3 DNA is TGTGCCAGCAGTGAAGAACTAGCGGGAGGAGAGACCCAGTACTTC. V gene TRBV2 combines with J gene TRBJ2-5, with TRBD2 matching 12 bases. The CDR3 length is 15 residues. Germline assignment: CDR1 SNHLY and CDR2 FYNNEI. Trimming cost V 1 base and J 4 bases; bases outside gene matches: 1.

A note on this clone: One junction end disagrees with the germline gene, perhaps due to a read error. The chain joins TRBV6-6 to TRBJ2-6; 8 positions agree with TRBD2. This CDR3 is 19 amino acids long. CDR1 and CDR2 from the germline V gene are MNHNY and SVGAGI (reference sequence). As DNA, the CDR3 is TGTGCCAGCAGCTACTTAGGCCGGGGGGGATCCTCTGGGGCCAACGTCCTGACTTTC. Translating it yields CASSYLGRGGSSGANVLTF.

This sequence joins TRBV30 and TRBJ1-1; 7 bases are a match to TRBD1. Unmatched junction bases numbered 5, after V lost 1 base and J lost 0 bases. Germline V lookup: CDR1 GTSNPN, CDR2 SVGIG (reference sequence). This CDR3 is built from 15 residues. The CDR3 reads CAWSEGDRMNTEAFF. CDR3 coding DNA: TGTGCCTGGAGTGAAGGGGACAGAATGAACACTGAAGCTTTCTTT. The full variable domain, its missing parts supplied by reference TRBV30 and TRBJ1-1, is SQTIHQWPATLVQPVGSPLSLECTVEGTSNPNLYWYRQAAGRGLQLLFYSVGIGQISSEVPQNLSASRPQDRQFILSSKKLLLSDSGFYLCAWSEGDRMNTEAFFGQGTRLTVV.

This clone is categorized as medium-sized. The chain has TRBV6-6 and TRBJ2-1; the match to TRBD1 covers 8 bases. Trimming removed 5 bases from V and 8 bases from J; junction bases left unmatched: 14. Germline CDR1 and CDR2: MNHNY and SVGAGI (reference sequence). CDR3 length equals 16 residues. CDR3: CASSVGPGTGVDEQFF. In nucleotides, the CDR3 is TGTGCCAGCAGTGTTGGACCCGGGACAGGTGTCGATGAGCAGTTCTTC.

This chain connects TRBV7-9 to TRBJ2-1; TRBD2 matches at 9 bases. Germline V gives CDR1 SEHNR, CDR2 FQNEAQ (reference sequence). V trimming: 6 bases; J trimming: 15 bases; junction bases outside the gene matches: 12. CDR3 length: 13 residues. Here the CDR3 DNA reads TGTGCCAGCAGGGCTCAGTTAGCGGGGGTTGTGTTCTTC. Its protein is CASRAQLAGVVFF.

This clone was counted once. J is TRBJ1-4 and V is TRBV30, with 7 bases fitting TRBD1. V was pared by 3 bases and J by 5 bases, with 6 bases of the junction left unmatched. Germline V CDR1 and CDR2: GTSNPN, SVGIG (reference sequence). The CDR3 totals 14 residues. The CDR3 sequence: CAWSDRALNEKLFF. The DNA of the CDR3 is TGTGCCTGGAGCGACAGGGCCTTAAATGAAAAACTGTTTTTT.

The DNA of the CDR3 is TGCGCCAGCAGCCAATTCTGGGCTATTCGTCCAGATACGCAGTATTTT. Translated, it gives CASSQFWAIRPDTQYF. The rearrangement uses TRBV4-1 and TRBJ2-3; no definite D call. Germline V gives CDR1 MGHRA, CDR2 YSYEKL. The length of the CDR3 is 16 residues. Between the trimmed V and J ends, which lost 2 bases and 4 bases, there was a span of 16 bases.

V gene TRBV5-1 combines with J gene TRBJ1-1, with 8 bases matching TRBD1. Germline V gives CDR1 SGHRS, CDR2 YFSETQ. Losses at the gene ends were 0 bases for V and 4 bases for J; bases not matched to a gene: 2. The CDR3 is 14 amino acids. The CDR3 loop reads CASSLETGGTEAFF. Written as DNA, the CDR3 is TGCGCCAGCAGCTTGGAAACAGGGGGCACTGAAGCTTTCTTT.